Presented here are 23 T cell receptor delta chains from one specimen sequenced in a study of gamma-delta T cells after stem cell transplantation. TCRdb reprocessed the RT-PCR reads using CATT. In the table there are some 600 delta-chain clones, roughly 23% of which are singletons. The sequenced sample was gamma-delta T cells. These receptors were obtained from a human donor. It is not recorded whose cells these are; they may come from a transplant donor.

A remark on this clone: A read error is possible here, since a much larger clone lies one base away. This chain's CDR3 is CARDPVLGIEPDTDKLIF. The CDR3 DNA reads as TGTGCCCGTGACCCCGTACTGGGAATCGAGCCTGACACCGATAAACTCATCTTT. The chain couples TRDV2 to TRDJ1; the D gene is possibly TRDD3 (6 bases). The CDR3 runs 18 residues. Germline CDR1 and CDR2: GEAIGNYY and EKD.

About this clone: This likely stems from a read error, as it lies one base from a far larger clone. The rearrangement uses TRDV3 and TRDJ1; perhaps TRDD2 as D (9 bases). Germline V gene sequence: CDR1 TVYSNPD, CDR2 GDNSRS (reference sequence). V was clipped by 3 bases and J by 0 bases, with 38 bases between them. This CDR3 has 22 amino acids. This chain's CDR3 is CALLGLPTRWGIGLPYTDKLIF. In nucleotides, the CDR3 is TGTGCCTTACTAGGCCTTCCTACGAGGTGGGGGATCGGGCTCCCGTACACCGATAAACTCATCTTT.

A remark on this clone: A far larger clone differs by one base, so this is likely a read error. V is TRDV2 and J is TRDJ1; D gene uncertain. This CDR3 is built from 13 residues. Germline-derived CDR1 and CDR2 are GEAIGNYY and EKD. CDR3 amino acids: CACGTELTDKLIF. CDR3 in DNA: TGTGCCTGTGGCACCGAGCTCACCGATAAACTCATCTTT.

To note about this clone: Since a far larger clone is one base different, this is likely a read error. Other DNA sequences in this specimen translate into the identical CDR3. The V gene is TRDV2, the J gene TRDJ1; the match to TRDD3 covers 12 bases. CDR1 is GEAIGNYY, CDR2 EKD, per germline. There are 18 residues in the CDR3. The CDR3 loop reads CACDTLVLGDTEADKLIF. CDR3 sequence (DNA): TGTGCCTGCGACACCCTCGTACTGGGGGATACAGAGGCCGATAAACTCATCTTT.

About this clone: The protein recorded in TCRdb matches a much larger clone and deviates from this DNA's translation at residue 3, suggesting a read error; the protein here is obtained by translating the DNA. J is TRDJ1 and V is TRDV2; 10 bases line up with TRDD3. Per germline, CDR1 GEAIGNYY and CDR2 EKD. This CDR3 has 16 residues. CDR3 in DNA: TGTGCCTATGACAAGGTGGGGGATACAGGGGACTATAAACTCATCTTT. This translates into CAYDKVGDTGDYKLIF.

About this clone itself: This DNA's translation differs at residue 3 from TCRdb's protein, which comes from a much larger clone; a read error is likely, and the protein shown is translated from the DNA. The rearrangement uses TRDV2 and TRDJ3; D not certain. This CDR3 comprises 18 residues. CDR1 is GEAIGNYY and CDR2 is EKD in the germline V gene. CDR3 sequence reads: CARDTVLSSSWDTRQMFF. The CDR3 DNA follows: TGTGCCCGTGACACAGTACTGTCGAGCTCCTGGGACACCCGACAGATGTTTTTC.

This clone is deemed medium-sized. This may be a read error, as it is one base from a much larger clone. CDR3 amino acids: CACDAVLGDTRGPDKLIF. DNA for the CDR3: TGTGCCTGTGACGCCGTACTGGGGGATACGCGAGGGCCCGATAAACTCATCTTT. V gene TRDV2 combines with J gene TRDJ1, with TRDD3 identical over 13 bases. CDR3 length equals 18 residues. V gave up 3 bases and J gave up 3 bases; unmatched junction bases: 12. CDR1 GEAIGNYY and CDR2 EKD come from the germline V gene.

In regard to this clone: Given a far larger clone just one base away, this is likely a sequencing read error. The chain joins TRDV2 to TRDJ1; unclear D gene. The CDR3 extends over 13 amino acids. Germline loops: CDR1 GEAIGNYY, CDR2 EKD. CDR3 amino acids: CARDTELTDKLIF. Written as DNA, the CDR3 is TGCGCCCGTGACACCGAGCTCACCGATAAACTCATCTTT.

In its sample, this clone ranks as large. The sample carries other DNA sequences with the same CDR3. V gene TRDV2 combines with J gene TRDJ1, with D tentatively TRDD3 (6 bases). The CDR3 runs to 18 residues. CDR1 and CDR2 (germline): GEAIGNYY, EKD. V lost 3 bases, J lost 0 bases, and 22 bases lay in between. The CDR3 region has the DNA TGTGCCTGTGACCCCGTACTGGGAATCGAGCCTGACACCGATAAACTCATCTTT. Its protein is CACDPVLGIEPDTDKLIF.

CDR3 coding DNA: TGTGCCTGTGACACCGAAGCTTATGGGGGATATCGCCCCTGGGACACCCGACAGATGTTTTTC. Amino acid sequence: CACDTEAYGGYRPWDTRQMFF. This chain uses TRDV2 with TRDJ3, with TRDD3 matching over 9 bases. Per germline, CDR1 GEAIGNYY and CDR2 EKD. This CDR3 region has 21 residues. The V gene end was trimmed by 0 bases and the J gene end by 2 bases; junction bases not matched to a gene: 13.

As for this clone: A read error likely explains this, since a far larger clone differs by one base. This chain joins TRDV2 and TRDJ3; perhaps TRDD3 as D (5 bases). Germline V lookup: CDR1 GEAIGNYY, CDR2 EKD. The CDR3 spans 17 residues. Here the CDR3 DNA reads TGTGCCTGTGGCACCATCCGGGGAGACTGGGACACCCGACAGATGTTTTTC. Encoded protein: CACGTIRGDWDTRQMFF.

Concerning this clone itself: Since a far larger clone is one base different, this is likely a read error. Other DNA variants within this sample encode the same CDR3. The rearrangement joins TRDV2 to TRDJ3, with 12 bases fitting TRDD3. The CDR3 has 23 amino acids. With 0 bases clipped from V and 5 bases from J, the junction kept 19 bases outside the gene matches. The germline V gene has CDR1 GEAIGNYY and CDR2 EKD. CDR3 nucleotides: TGTGCCTGTGACACCGCGTTCGCTGGGGGATACGTTGAGGCGCACCGGGACACCCGACAGATGTTTTTC. Its protein product is CACDTAFAGGYVEAHRDTRQMFF.

This clone is classed as large. The same CDR3 can be traced to other DNA sequences in this sample. V usage is TRDV2 and J usage is TRDJ3, with 12 positions matching TRDD3. V trimming: 0 bases; J trimming: 5 bases; junction bases outside the gene matches: 19. Germline-derived CDR1 and CDR2 are GEAIGNYY and EKD. The CDR3 runs 23 residues. DNA for the CDR3: TGTGCCTGTGACACCGCGTTTGCTGGGGGATACGTTGAGGCGCACCGGGACACCCGACAGATGTTTTTC. Translating gives CACDTAFAGGYVEAHRDTRQMFF.

Regarding this clone: It is likely a read error: a sequence one base away is far more abundant. Other nucleotide sequences in the sample specify the same CDR3. V and J are TRDV2 and TRDJ1; 8 positions match TRDD3. This CDR3 contains 16 residues. V lost 3 bases, J lost 0 bases, and 8 bases stayed unmatched. CDR1 GEAIGNYY and CDR2 EKD come from the germline V gene. The DNA for the CDR3 is TGTGCCTGTGACGCTTTACTGGGGGGGCACACCGATAAACTCATCTTT. It specifies CACDALLGGHTDKLIF.

This clone was detected only a few times. A far larger clone differs by one base, so this is likely a read error. J is TRDJ1 and V is TRDV2, with D tentatively TRDD3 (5 bases). This CDR3 contains 20 residues. Germline values: CDR1 GEAIGNYY, CDR2 EKD. Trimming removed 8 bases at V and 2 bases at J, with 35 bases between. The CDR3 DNA reads TGTGCCTATGTTCCCCTCGTTACCTCCGACCCAGGGGGTGGGACCGATAAACTCATCTTT. This gives the protein CAYVPLVTSDPGGGTDKLIF.

Within the sample, this clone is large. The rearrangement links TRDV2 to TRDJ1, with TRDD3 as a possible D gene (5 bases). The CDR3 has 15 residues. Trimming stripped 7 bases from V and 0 bases from J, with 17 bases between. Germline lookup yields CDR1 GEAIGNYY and CDR2 EKD. The CDR3 DNA sequence: TGTGCCTGCGACGACTTACTGGCCCACACCGATAAACTCATCTTT. Encoded protein: CACDDLLAHTDKLIF.

This clone has just a few counts. This probably arose from a read error, given a far larger clone one base away. This chain connects TRDV2 to TRDJ3, with 8 bases matching TRDD3. The CDR3 spans 25 residues. Germline loops: CDR1 GEAIGNYY, CDR2 EKD. After removal of 1 base from V and 0 bases from J, the junction contained 25 bases not matched to a gene. In DNA, the CDR3 is TGTGCCTGTGACACAAGAGAAAGGTACTACTGGGGGGTACCTCCACGCTCCTGGGACACCCGACAGATGTTTTTC. This gives the protein CACDTRERYYWGVPPRSWDTRQMFF.

Notes on this clone: A far larger clone is just one base off, so this is likely a read error. The same CDR3 arises from other DNA sequences in this sample as well. The J gene is TRDJ3, the V gene TRDV2; 9 bases line up with TRDD3. Trimming at V came to 0 bases and at J to 2 bases, leaving 10 bases not matched to a gene. The CDR3 runs to 20 residues. Germline assignment: CDR1 GEAIGNYY and CDR2 EKD. DNA of the CDR3: TGTGCCTGTGACACCGTCTCGGGGATACGCCACCCCTGGGACACCCGACAGATGTTTTTC. Its translation: CACDTVSGIRHPWDTRQMFF.

This clone is deemed large. As DNA, the CDR3 is TGTGCCTGTGACTCAGTTCCCCGAAGCGATAAACTCATCTTT. Encoded protein: CACDSVPRSDKLIF. The V and J genes are TRDV2 and TRDJ1, with D unresolved. From germline, CDR1 is GEAIGNYY and CDR2 EKD. The ends were cut back, 3 bases at V and 4 bases at J, with 14 bases in the middle. This CDR3 is 14 amino acids long.

This clone counts as hyperexpanded. This same CDR3 is encoded by further DNA sequences in the sample. The gene calls are TRDV2 and TRDJ3; 13 positions match TRDD3. From germline, CDR1 is GEAIGNYY and CDR2 EKD. J lost 0 bases, V lost 3 bases, and 10 bases had no gene match. The CDR3 totals 21 residues. The DNA for the CDR3 is TGTGCCTGTGACTCAGTACTGGGGGATACGCGGAGCTCCTGGGACACCCGACAGATGTTTTTC. It encodes CACDSVLGDTRSSWDTRQMFF.

Regarding this clone: This likely traces to a read error, being one base from a far larger clone. V and J are TRDV2 and TRDJ1; TRDD3 matches 12 bases. V lost 5 bases to trimming and J lost 7 bases; unmatched junction nucleotides: 10. The CDR3 consists of 15 residues. Germline-derived CDR1 and CDR2 are GEAIGNYY and EKD. Here the CDR3 DNA reads TGTGCCTGTGGCAATCTCCTGGGGGATACGCCTAAACTCATCTTT. Translated: CACGNLLGDTPKLIF.

In this sample, this clone is hyperexpanded. Other DNA sequences in this sample translate to the same CDR3. The chain recombines TRDV2 with TRDJ1, with 10 positions matching TRDD3. Germline V lookup: CDR1 GEAIGNYY, CDR2 EKD. The CDR3 has 16 residues. J was trimmed by 6 bases and V by 2 bases; bases with no gene match: 11. CDR3 coding DNA: TGTGCCTGTGACAAGGTGGGGGATACAGGGGACTATAAACTCATCTTT. Translated, it gives CACDKVGDTGDYKLIF.

This clone has more than one count but fewer than ten. For this DNA, TCRdb reports the protein of a much larger clone, which diverges at residue 4, most likely from a read error; the protein presented here is translated directly from the DNA. The chain combines TRDV2 with TRDJ1, with 11 bases aligning to TRDD3. The V gene's germline CDR1 is GEAIGNYY and CDR2 EKD. This CDR3 comprises 19 residues. The CDR3 DNA follows: TGTGCCTGTGGCACCATACTACCTCTGGGGGATACTGCCACCGATAAACTCATCTTT. Translation: CACGTILPLGDTATDKLIF.